This record concerns one TCR beta chain sequence. Data came from immunoSEQ multiplex PCR; TCRdb stores just in-frame clones and leaves some out. Of tens of thousands of clones listed, 88% are singletons. This CDR3 is 15 amino acids long. After removal of 5 bases from V and 2 bases from J, the junction contained 6 bases not matched to a gene. Germline CDR1 and CDR2: SGHTA and FQGNSA. These data originate in a study of blood T cell repertoires in COVID-19. J is TRBJ2-1 and V is TRBV7-2, with TRBD1 identical over 7 bases. This receptor was identified in a human donor with active COVID-19. The donor label of this sample is uncertain. The source material was peripheral blood. The CDR3 is CASSQDRAAYNEQFF. The CDR3 DNA reads TGTGCCAGCAGCCAAGACAGGGCTGCCTACAATGAGCAGTTCTTC.